This TCR beta chain was profiled in a study of blood T cells in healthy people across ages. Study-wide points: Relative to aged donors, long-lived donors carried more naive CD4+ cells and displayed higher diversity.

The authors ran a second PCR of roughly 6 to 12 cycles using a sample-barcoded 5' primer and a J-beta primer mix. In TCRdb, the 5' RACE reads were re-called with MiXCR into one record per CDR3 protein. The sample holds hundreds of thousands of distinct CDR3 sequences, approximately 60% seen once. A minimum of 7 million PBMCs was isolated per sample. Total RNA, at least 5.5 micrograms per sample, was extracted from PBMCs. Notes on this clonotype: As yet, its antigen is unknown.

This CDR3 has 14 amino acids. Trimming removed 4 bases at V and 6 bases at J, with 16 bases between. Looked up from germline, CDR1 is SEHNR and CDR2 is FQNEAQ (reference sequence). The rearrangement uses TRBV7-9 and TRBJ2-7; D possibly uses TRBD1 or TRBD2 (5 bases each). Sequencing input: blood. This clonotype originated in a man aged 35 to 55 in good health. The CDR3 reads CASSSAGRDGEQYF. DNA of the CDR3: TGTGCCAGCAGCTCGGCGGGCAGGGATGGCGAGCAGTACTTC.